The sample holds many counts of the clone carrying this T cell receptor beta chain. Antigen specificity is unknown. These data belong to a study of human T cells and chemical hapten exposure. Study findings and constraints: Expanded TCRs clustered into significantly more large CDR3 similarity groups than controls, the analysis revealed.

The time point is: patch test 3, about 24 weeks after DPC sensitization. Treatment noted: therapeutic diphenylcyclopropenone sensitization with weekly scalp DPC. Total RNA came from unfractionated whole blood. This CDR3 region has 15 residues. The ends lost 2 bases at V and 6 bases at J; junction bases unmatched: 6. Per germline, CDR1 SGHAT and CDR2 FQNNGV. Individual cDNA molecules (in the library) carried attached unique molecular identifiers. Using its own MiXCR run on the RACE reads, TCRdb lists one record per CDR3 protein. This table holds approximately 41,000 distinct CDR3 sequences, approximately 9.5% found once.

The chain links TRBV11-2 to TRBJ2-2, with 7 bases aligning to TRBD2. The sequencing here drew on whole blood, taken in connection with sensitization to the hapten diphenylcyclopropenone (DPC). The TCR sequence derives from a man aged 45 to 65 with alopecia areata. Some clones in this sample may be carry-over from other donors' samples. In nucleotides, the CDR3 is TGTGCCAGCAGCTTACTTGTGGGAGGGGCCGGGGAGCTGTTTTTT. Protein: CASSLLVGGAGELFF.